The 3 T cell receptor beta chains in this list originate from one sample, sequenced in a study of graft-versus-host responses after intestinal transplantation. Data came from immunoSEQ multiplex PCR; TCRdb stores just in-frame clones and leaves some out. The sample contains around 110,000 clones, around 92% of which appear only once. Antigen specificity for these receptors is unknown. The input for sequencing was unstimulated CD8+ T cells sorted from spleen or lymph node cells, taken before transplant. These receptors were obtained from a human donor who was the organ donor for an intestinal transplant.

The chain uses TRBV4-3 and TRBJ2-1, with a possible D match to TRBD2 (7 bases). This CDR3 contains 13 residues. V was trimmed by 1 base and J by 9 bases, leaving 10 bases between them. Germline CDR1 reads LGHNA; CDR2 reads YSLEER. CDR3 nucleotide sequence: TGCGCCAGCAGCCAAGTTCGGGGGGCTGAGCAGTTCTTC. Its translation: CASSQVRGAEQFF.

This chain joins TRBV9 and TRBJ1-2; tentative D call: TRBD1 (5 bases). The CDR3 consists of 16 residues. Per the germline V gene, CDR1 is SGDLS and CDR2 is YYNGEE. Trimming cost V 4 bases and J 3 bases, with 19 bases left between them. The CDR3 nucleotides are TGTGCCAGCAGCCCGATCTTTGGGACGGCGGACTATGGCTACACCTTC. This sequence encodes CASSPIFGTADYGYTF.

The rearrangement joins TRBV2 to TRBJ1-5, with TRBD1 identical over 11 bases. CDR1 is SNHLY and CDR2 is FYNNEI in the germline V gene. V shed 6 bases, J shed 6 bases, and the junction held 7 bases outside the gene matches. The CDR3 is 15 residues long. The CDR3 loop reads CASREGQGERQPQHF. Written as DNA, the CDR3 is TGTGCCAGCAGGGAGGGACAGGGGGAGCGTCAGCCCCAGCATTTT.